This TCR beta chain came from a study of T cell changes during pregnancy in multiple sclerosis (dated by TCRdb to between 2019 and 2020). Regarding the research as a whole: The study examined how the T cell repertoire changed over the course of pregnancy in women with multiple sclerosis.

After removal of 5 bases from V and 6 bases from J, the junction retains 30 bases not matched to a gene. CDR1 and CDR2 (PRHDT, FYEKMQ) derive from the germline V gene (reference sequence). CDR3 length: 22 amino acids, cysteine to phenylalanine. Kept here is only the CDR3 DNA, which spans 66 bases and is read in frame from base 1. Concerning this clone itself: Its antigen is not yet known. Base qualities were left out, and no much larger clone turns up one base away.

Library construction relied on the immunoSEQ multiplex PCR assay. Not all clones reach the TCRdb copy of this immuneACCESS table, which keeps in-frame sequences only. Checked studies attribute under half of the gap to unresolved V genes and leave the rest unexplained. The sample data list roughly 75,000 clones, and around 93% of these were observed just once. The ten largest account for approximately 2.4% of the sample. The sample consisted of peripheral blood, taken after pregnancy. This TCR was sampled from a female donor in good health, enrolled as a control in a pregnancy study. The sequence joins TRBV13 to TRBJ2-1; 8 central nucleotides agree with TRBD2. The CDR3 loop reads CASSLVLSLTGSSGSGGNEQFF. The nucleotide sequence is TGTGCCAGCAGCCTGGTTCTCAGTCTGACAGGCTCTAGCGGGTCCGGGGGCAATGAGCAGTTCTTC.